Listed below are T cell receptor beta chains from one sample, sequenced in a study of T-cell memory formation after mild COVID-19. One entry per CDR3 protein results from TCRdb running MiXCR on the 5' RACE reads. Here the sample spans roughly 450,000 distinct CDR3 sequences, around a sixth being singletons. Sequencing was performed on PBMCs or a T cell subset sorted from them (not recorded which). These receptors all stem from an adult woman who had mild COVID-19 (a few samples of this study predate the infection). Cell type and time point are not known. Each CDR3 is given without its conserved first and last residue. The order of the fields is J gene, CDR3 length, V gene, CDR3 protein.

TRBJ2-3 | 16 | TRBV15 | ATSRDRLGGAAFDTQY
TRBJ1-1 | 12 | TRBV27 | ASSLLQGTTEAF
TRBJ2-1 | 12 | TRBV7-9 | ASSLHRTSNEQF
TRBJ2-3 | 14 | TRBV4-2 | ASSRPGQGLTDTQY
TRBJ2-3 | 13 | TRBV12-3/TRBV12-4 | ASSSGVPGTDTQY
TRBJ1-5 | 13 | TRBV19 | ASSTWGRGNQPQH
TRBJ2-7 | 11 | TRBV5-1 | ASAPWGSYEQY
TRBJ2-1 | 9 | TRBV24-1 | ATSDPNEQF
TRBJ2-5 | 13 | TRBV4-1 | ASSQDLGLGETQY
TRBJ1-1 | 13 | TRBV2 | ASSGTGDPNTEAF